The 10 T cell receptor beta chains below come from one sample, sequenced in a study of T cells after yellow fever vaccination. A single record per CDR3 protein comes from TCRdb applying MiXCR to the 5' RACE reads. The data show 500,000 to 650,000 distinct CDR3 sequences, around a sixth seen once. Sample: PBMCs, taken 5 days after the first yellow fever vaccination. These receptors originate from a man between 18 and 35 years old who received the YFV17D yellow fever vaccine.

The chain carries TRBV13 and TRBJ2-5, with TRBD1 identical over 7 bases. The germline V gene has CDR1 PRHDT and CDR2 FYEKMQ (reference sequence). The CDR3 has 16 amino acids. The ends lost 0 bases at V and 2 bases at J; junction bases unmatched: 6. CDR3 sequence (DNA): TGTGCCAGCAGCTTAGGCTCTTTCAGGGGGCAAGAGACCCAGTACTTC. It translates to CASSLGSFRGQETQYF.

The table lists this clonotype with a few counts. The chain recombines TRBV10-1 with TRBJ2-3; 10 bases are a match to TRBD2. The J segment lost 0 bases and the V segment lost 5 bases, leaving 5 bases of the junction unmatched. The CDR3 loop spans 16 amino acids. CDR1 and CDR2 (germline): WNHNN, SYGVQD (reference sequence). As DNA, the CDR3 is TGCGCCAGCAGTACACTAGCGGGGAGTAGCACAGATACGCAGTATTTT. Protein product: CASSTLAGSSTDTQYF.

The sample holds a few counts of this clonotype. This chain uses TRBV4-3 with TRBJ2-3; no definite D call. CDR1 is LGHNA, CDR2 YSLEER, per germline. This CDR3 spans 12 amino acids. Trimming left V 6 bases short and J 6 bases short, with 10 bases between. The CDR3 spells CASSQQWDTQYF. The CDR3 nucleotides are TGCGCCAGCAGTCAACAATGGGATACGCAGTATTTT.

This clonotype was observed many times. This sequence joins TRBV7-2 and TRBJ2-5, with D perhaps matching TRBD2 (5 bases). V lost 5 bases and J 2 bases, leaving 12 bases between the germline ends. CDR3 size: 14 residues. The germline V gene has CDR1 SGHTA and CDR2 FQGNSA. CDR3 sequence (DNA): TGTGCCAGCAGCCCGACCCGGGATCAAGAGACCCAGTACTTC. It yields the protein CASSPTRDQETQYF. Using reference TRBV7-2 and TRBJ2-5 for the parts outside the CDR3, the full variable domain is GAGVSQSPSNKVTEKGKDVELRCDPISGHTALYWYRQSLGQGLEFLIYFQGNSAPDKSGLPSDRFSAERTGGSVSTLTIQRTQQEDSAVYLCASSPTRDQETQYFGPGTRLLVL.

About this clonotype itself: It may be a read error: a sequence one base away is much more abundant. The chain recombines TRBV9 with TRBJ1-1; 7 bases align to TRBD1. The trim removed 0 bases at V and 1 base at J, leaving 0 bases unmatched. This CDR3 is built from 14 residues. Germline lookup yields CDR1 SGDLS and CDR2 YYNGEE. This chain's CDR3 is CASSVGQGNTEAFF. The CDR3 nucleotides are TGTGCCAGCAGCGTAGGACAGGGGAACACTGAAGCTTTCTTT. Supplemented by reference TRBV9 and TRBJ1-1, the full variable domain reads DSGVTQTPKHLITATGQRVTLRCSPRSGDLSVYWYQQSLDQGLQFLIQYYNGEERAKGNILERFSAQQFPDLHSELNLSSLELGDSALYFCASSVGQGNTEAFFGQGTRLTVV.

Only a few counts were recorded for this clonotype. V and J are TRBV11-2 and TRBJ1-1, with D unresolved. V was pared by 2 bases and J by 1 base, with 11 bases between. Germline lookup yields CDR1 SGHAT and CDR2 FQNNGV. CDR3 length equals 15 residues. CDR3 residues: CASSLTLPGNTEAFF. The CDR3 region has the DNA TGTGCCAGCAGCTTAACTCTACCGGGGAACACTGAAGCTTTCTTT.

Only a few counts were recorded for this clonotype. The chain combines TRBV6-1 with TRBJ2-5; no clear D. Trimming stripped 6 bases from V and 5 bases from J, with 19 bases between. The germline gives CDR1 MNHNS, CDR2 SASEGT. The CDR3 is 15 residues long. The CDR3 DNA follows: TGTGCCAGCAGCCTAAAACAAGCGCGAGCGGAGACCCAGTACTTC. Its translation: CASSLKQARAETQYF.

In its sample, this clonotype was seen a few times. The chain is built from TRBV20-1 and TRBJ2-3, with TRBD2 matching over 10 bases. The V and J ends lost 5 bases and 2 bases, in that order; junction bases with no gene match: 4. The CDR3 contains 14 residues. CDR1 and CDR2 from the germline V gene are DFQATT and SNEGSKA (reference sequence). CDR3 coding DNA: TGCAGTGCTGCTAGCGGGGGAGACACAGATACGCAGTATTTT. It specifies CSAASGGDTDTQYF.

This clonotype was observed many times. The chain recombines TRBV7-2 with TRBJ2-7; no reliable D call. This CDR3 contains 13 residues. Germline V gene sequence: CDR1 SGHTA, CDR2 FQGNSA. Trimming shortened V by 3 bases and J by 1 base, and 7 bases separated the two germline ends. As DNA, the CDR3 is TGTGCCAGCAGCTTTACCTCATCCTACGAGCAGTACGTC. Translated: CASSFTSSYEQYV.

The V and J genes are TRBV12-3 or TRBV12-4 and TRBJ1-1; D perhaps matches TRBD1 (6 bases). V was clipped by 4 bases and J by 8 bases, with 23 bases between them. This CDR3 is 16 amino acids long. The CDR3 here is CASSSTSGTYQREAFF. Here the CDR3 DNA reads TGTGCCAGCAGTTCAACCTCCGGGACATATCAGCGAGAAGCTTTCTTT.